This passage covers 6 T cell receptor beta chains from one sample sequenced in a study of cytomegalovirus exposure and HLA in healthy donors. PCR was performed using 60 Vbeta and 13 Jbeta primers. Clones were read by immunoSEQ multiplex PCR, and TCRdb kept only the in-frame ones, dropping some. The data contain roughly 290,000 clones, 70% to 90% of them singletons. The sequencing input was PBMCs. The receptors shown here come from a woman aged 18-35 years in good health and CMV-seronegative.

The V and J genes are TRBV18 and TRBJ2-5, with D possibly matching TRBD2 (6 bases). The V end lost 3 bases, the J end lost 6 bases, and 14 bases lay between the germline ends. This CDR3 is built from 14 residues. CDR1 is KGHSH, CDR2 LQKENI, per germline. The CDR3 DNA reads as TGTGCCAGCTCACCCCCGTGGAGGGTACAGACCCAGTACTTC. It yields the protein CASSPPWRVQTQYF.

The chain joins TRBV9 to TRBJ2-1, with a possible D match to TRBD2 (8 bases). The CDR3 covers 18 residues. Per germline, CDR1 SGDLS and CDR2 YYNGEE. The V gene lost 3 bases and the J gene lost 2 bases, with 21 bases spanning the gap. The DNA for the CDR3 is TGTGCCAGCAGCGCGGGGGGGAACAGGGGTGGCGCCTACAATGAGCAGTTCTTC. This translates into CASSAGGNRGGAYNEQFF.

This rearrangement joins TRBV9 to TRBJ1-4, with a weak D call TRBD1 (5 bases). The CDR3 totals 14 residues. V was trimmed by 4 bases and J by 7 bases, leaving 14 bases between them. Germline V lookup: CDR1 SGDLS, CDR2 YYNGEE. The CDR3 reads CASSPGGNGEKLFF. In DNA form, the CDR3 reads TGTGCCAGCAGCCCGGGGGGGAATGGTGAAAAACTGTTTTTT.

J is TRBJ1-2 and V is TRBV5-4; 10 nucleotides agree with TRBD1. The CDR3 consists of 15 residues. CDR1 is SGHNT, CDR2 YYREEE, per germline (reference sequence). The V and J ends lost 2 bases and 4 bases, in that order; junction bases with no gene match: 5. The DNA of the CDR3 is TGTGCCAGCAGCTTAACGGGACAGGGGACCTATGGCTACACCTTC. Its protein product is CASSLTGQGTYGYTF.

The J gene is TRBJ2-3, the V gene TRBV6-5; 8 bases align to TRBD1. The CDR3 has 15 residues. The germline CDR1 and CDR2 sequences are MNHEY and SVGAGI. The V segment lost 5 bases and the J segment 1 base; nucleotides outside the gene matches: 5. CDR3 DNA sequence: TGTGCCAGCAGTCGTTCGGGACAGGGCACAGATACGCAGTATTTT. This translates into CASSRSGQGTDTQYF.

This chain connects TRBV5-5 to TRBJ2-1; 9 bases line up with TRBD2. The CDR3 loop spans 17 amino acids. V was pared by 6 bases and J by 4 bases, with 14 bases of the junction left unmatched. Germline-derived CDR1 and CDR2 are SGHKS and YYEKEE (reference sequence). CDR3 DNA sequence: TGTGCCAGCAACCGTGAGGCTCTAGCGGGGTTTTACAATGAGCAGTTCTTC. Translating gives CASNREALAGFYNEQFF.